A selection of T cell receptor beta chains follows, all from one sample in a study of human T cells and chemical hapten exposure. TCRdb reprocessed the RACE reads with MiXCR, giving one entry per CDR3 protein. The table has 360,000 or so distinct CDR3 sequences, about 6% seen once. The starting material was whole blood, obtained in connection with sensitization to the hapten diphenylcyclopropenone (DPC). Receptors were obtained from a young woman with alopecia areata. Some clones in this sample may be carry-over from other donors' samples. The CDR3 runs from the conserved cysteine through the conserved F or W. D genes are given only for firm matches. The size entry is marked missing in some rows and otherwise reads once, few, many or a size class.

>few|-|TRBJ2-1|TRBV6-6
CASSPAALEQFF
TGTGCCAGCAGCCCCGCGGCCCTTGAGCAGTTCTTC
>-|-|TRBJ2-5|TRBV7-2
CASTPRGQETQYF
TGTGCCAGCACCCCCCGCGGCCAAGAGACCCAGTACTTC
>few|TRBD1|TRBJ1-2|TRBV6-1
CASRFLQGNYGYTF
TGTGCCAGCAGATTTCTACAGGGGAACTATGGCTACACCTTC
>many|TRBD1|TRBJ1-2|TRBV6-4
CASRNNGQGAEGYTF
TGTGCCAGCAGGAACAACGGACAGGGGGCCGAGGGCTACACCTTC
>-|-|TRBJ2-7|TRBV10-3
CAISESGGPYEQYF
TGTGCCATCAGTGAGTCTGGGGGGCCCTACGAGCAGTACTTC
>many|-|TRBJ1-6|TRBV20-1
CSASRGQGYNSPLHF
TGCAGTGCTAGTAGGGGTCAGGGATATAATTCACCCCTCCACTTT
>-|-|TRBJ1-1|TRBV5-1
CASSLEHTEAFF
TGCGCCAGCAGCTTGGAGCACACTGAAGCTTTCTTT
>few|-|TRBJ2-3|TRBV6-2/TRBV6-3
CASSSPRGGTDTQYF
TGTGCCAGCAGTTCCCCTAGGGGGGGCACAGATACGCAGTATTTT
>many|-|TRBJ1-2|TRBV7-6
CASSLESRGGYTF
TGTGCCAGCAGCTTAGAGAGCCGCGGGGGCTACACCTTC
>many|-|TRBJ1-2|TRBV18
CASSPNSLYGYTF
TGTGCCAGCTCACCAAATTCCCTCTATGGCTACACCTTC
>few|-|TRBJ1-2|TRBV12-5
CASGAYPNYGYTF
TGTGCTAGCGGAGCTTACCCCAACTATGGCTACACCTTC
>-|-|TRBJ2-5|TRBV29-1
CSAGQEYETQYF
TGCAGCGCTGGCCAGGAGTATGAGACCCAGTACTTC
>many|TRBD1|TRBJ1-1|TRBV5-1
CASSIGQVGFANTEAFF
TGCGCCAGCAGCATTGGACAGGTAGGCTTCGCGAACACTGAAGCTTTCTTT
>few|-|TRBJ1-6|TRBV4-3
CASSLTTENSYNSPLHF
TGCGCCAGCAGCCTCACGACAGAAAACAGTTATAATTCACCCCTCCACTTT
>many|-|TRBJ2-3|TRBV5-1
CASSFSWAGRSNPDTQYF
TGCGCCAGCAGCTTTAGTTGGGCGGGACGCAGCAATCCAGATACGCAGTATTTT
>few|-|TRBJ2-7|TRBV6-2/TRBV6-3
CASSWGPQARGQYF
TGTGCCAGCAGTTGGGGACCCCAAGCCAGAGGACAGTACTTC
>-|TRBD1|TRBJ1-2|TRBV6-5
CASSLSTGVVDYGYTF
TGTGCCAGCAGTCTTTCGACAGGGGTAGTCGACTATGGCTACACCTTC
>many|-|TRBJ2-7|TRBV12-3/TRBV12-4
CASSPGTQAYEQYF
TGTGCCAGCAGTCCCGGGACCCAAGCCTACGAGCAGTACTTC
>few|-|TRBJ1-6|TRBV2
CASSETTRGFNSPLHF
TGTGCCAGCAGTGAAACCACACGCGGCTTTAATTCACCCCTCCACTTT
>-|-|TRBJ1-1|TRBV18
CASSRAWDTEAFF
TGTGCCAGTTCACGCGCTTGGGACACTGAAGCTTTCTTT
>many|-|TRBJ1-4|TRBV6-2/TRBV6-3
CASRSPSTGPNEKLFF
TGTGCCAGCAGAAGCCCGTCCACAGGGCCAAATGAAAAACTGTTTTTT
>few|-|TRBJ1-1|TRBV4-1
CASSRKGSGAENTEAFF
TGCGCCAGCTCTCGCAAGGGGTCGGGGGCGGAGAACACTGAAGCTTTCTTT
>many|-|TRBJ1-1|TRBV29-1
CSVANRAHTEAFF
TGCAGCGTGGCTAACAGGGCTCACACTGAAGCTTTCTTT
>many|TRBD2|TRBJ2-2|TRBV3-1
CASSPEGLAGAFNTGELFF
TGTGCCAGCAGCCCGGAGGGACTAGCGGGGGCTTTTAACACCGGGGAGCTGTTTTTT
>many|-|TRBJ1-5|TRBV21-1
CASSKAGRWGSGNQPQHF
-
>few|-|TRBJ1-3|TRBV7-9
CASSLLMTVLRNTIYF
TGTGCCAGCAGCCTCCTAATGACAGTTCTCCGAAACACCATATATTTT
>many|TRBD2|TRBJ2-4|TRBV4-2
CASSLHFKRGGANIQYF
TGTGCCAGCAGCCTGCACTTCAAACGGGGGGGTGCAAACATTCAGTACTTC
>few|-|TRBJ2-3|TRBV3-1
CASSLTPLSTDTQYF
TGTGCCAGCAGCCTGACACCCCTGAGCACAGATACGCAGTATTTT
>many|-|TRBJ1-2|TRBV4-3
CASSQEAGSIYGYTF
TGCGCCAGCAGCCAAGAGGCAGGGTCCATCTATGGCTACACCTTC
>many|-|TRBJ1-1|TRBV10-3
CAIRGDFGNTEAFF
TGTGCCATCAGAGGGGATTTTGGAAACACTGAAGCTTTCTTT
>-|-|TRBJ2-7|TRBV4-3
CASSQVAVNSYEQYF
TGCGCCAGCAGCCAAGTAGCGGTTAACTCCTACGAGCAGTACTTC
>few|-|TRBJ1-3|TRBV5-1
CASSLGGLSSGNTIYF
TGCGCCAGCAGTTTGGGTGGACTGAGCTCTGGAAACACCATATATTTT
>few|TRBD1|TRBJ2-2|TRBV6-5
CATSTSGTGTGELFF
TGTGCCACTTCAACTTCCGGGACAGGCACCGGGGAGCTGTTTTTT
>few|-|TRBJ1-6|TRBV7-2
CASSLSVTLGANSPLHF
TGTGCCAGCAGCTTAAGCGTCACCTTGGGGGCCAATTCACCCCTCCACTTT
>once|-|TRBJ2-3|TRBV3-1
CASSQQAPDTQYF
TGTGCCAGCAGCCAACAGGCCCCAGATACGCAGTATTTT
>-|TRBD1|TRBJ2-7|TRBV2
CASTDTGTGRDEQYF
TGTGCCAGCACCGACACCGGGACAGGCCGTGACGAGCAGTACTTC
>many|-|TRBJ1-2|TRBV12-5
CASAREAGNLYGYTF
TGTGCTAGTGCCCGGGAAGCCGGCAACCTTTATGGCTACACCTTC
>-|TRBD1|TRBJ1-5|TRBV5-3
CARSFNLGQGASNQPQHF
TGTGCCAGAAGCTTCAATCTGGGACAGGGGGCTAGCAATCAGCCCCAGCATTTT
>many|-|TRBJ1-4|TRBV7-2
CASSLYVGRATNEKLFF
TGTGCCAGCAGCTTATACGTCGGCAGGGCAACTAATGAAAAACTGTTTTTT
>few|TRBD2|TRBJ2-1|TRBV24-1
CATSVSGGSYNEQFF
TGTGCCACCAGTGTATCGGGGGGTTCCTACAATGAGCAGTTCTTC
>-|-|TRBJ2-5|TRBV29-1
CSVGKGEMETQYF
TGCAGCGTTGGAAAAGGGGAGATGGAGACCCAGTACTTC
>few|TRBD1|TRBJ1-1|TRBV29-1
CSVRPQGGVTEAFF
TGCAGCGTCCGTCCTCAGGGGGGCGTCACTGAAGCTTTCTTT
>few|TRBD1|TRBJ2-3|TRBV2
CARDQGADTQYF
TGTGCCAGAGACCAGGGGGCAGATACGCAGTATTTT
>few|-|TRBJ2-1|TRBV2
CASSERQGHNNEQFF
TGTGCCAGCAGTGAAAGGCAGGGTCATAACAATGAGCAGTTCTTC
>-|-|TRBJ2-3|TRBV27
CASSLRYPSTDTQYF
TGTGCCAGCAGTTTGAGGTATCCTAGCACAGATACGCAGTATTTT
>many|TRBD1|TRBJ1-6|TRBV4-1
CASSPGRGQGRDNSPLHF
TGCGCCAGCAGCCCCGGGAGGGGACAGGGCCGGGATAATTCACCCCTCCACTTT
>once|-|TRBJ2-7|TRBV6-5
CASSYSPVTYEQYF
TGTGCCAGCAGTTACTCGCCAGTAACCTACGAGCAGTACTTC
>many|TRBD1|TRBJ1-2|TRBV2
CASSRDRNYGYTF
TGTGCCAGCAGTCGGGACAGGAACTATGGCTACACCTTC
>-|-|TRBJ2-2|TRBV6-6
CASSYGGPGGDTGELFF
TGTGCCAGCAGTTACGGCGGGCCAGGAGGAGACACCGGGGAGCTGTTTTTT
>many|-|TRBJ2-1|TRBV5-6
CASSLRTYNEQFF
TGTGCCAGCAGCCTGAGAACCTACAATGAGCAGTTCTTC
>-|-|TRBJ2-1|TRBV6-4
CASSVAGMNEQFF
TGTGCCAGCAGTGTGGCAGGGATGAATGAGCAGTTCTTC
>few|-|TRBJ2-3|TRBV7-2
CASSYGMDDTQYF
TGTGCCAGCAGCTATGGCATGGATGATACGCAGTATTTT
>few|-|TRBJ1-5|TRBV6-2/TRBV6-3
CASSYRGLGNQPQHF
TGTGCCAGCAGTTACCGGGGGCTCGGCAATCAGCCCCAGCATTTT